These 14 T cell receptor beta chains were all obtained from the same sample, sequenced in a study of T cells of healthy individuals. TCRdb re-analysed the 5' RACE reads in MiXCR, keeping a single row per CDR3 protein. Of about 82,000 distinct CDR3 sequences listed, about 5% are singletons. The receptor set was obtained from a female donor in good health.

The sample holds many counts of this clonotype. The chain combines TRBV7-9 with TRBJ2-2, with 11 bases that match TRBD2. The CDR3 is 18 amino acids. Losses at the gene ends were 2 bases for V and 4 bases for J; bases not matched to a gene: 9. Looked up from germline, CDR1 is SEHNR and CDR2 is FQNEAQ (reference sequence). In nucleotides, the CDR3 is TGTGCCAGCAGCTTAAGACTAGCGGGACCTGTCTTCACCGGGGAGCTGTTTTTT. Protein sequence: CASSLRLAGPVFTGELFF.

This clonotype has ten or more counts. The rearrangement uses TRBV28 and TRBJ2-1; D possibly matches TRBD1 or TRBD2 (5 bases each). Germline CDR1 and CDR2: MDHEN and SYDVKM. This CDR3 has 13 residues. The germline V and J ends were trimmed by 5 bases and 5 bases, with 10 bases remaining between them. The CDR3 reads CASSIRDHNEQFF. For the CDR3, the DNA is TGTGCCAGCAGTATCCGGGACCACAATGAGCAGTTCTTC.

This clonotype was counted ten times or more. V is TRBV7-9 and J is TRBJ2-6; D possibly corresponds to TRBD2 (5 bases). V was pared by 3 bases and J by 8 bases, with 17 bases between. From germline, CDR1 is SEHNR and CDR2 FQNEAQ (reference sequence). The CDR3 length is 16 residues. This CDR3 reads CASSLSRDLGSNVLTF. In DNA form, the CDR3 reads TGTGCCAGCAGCTTGAGCCGGGATCTGGGGTCCAACGTCCTGACTTTC. Full variable domain (missing parts from reference TRBV7-9 and TRBJ2-6): DTGVSQNPRHKITKRGQNVTFRCDPISEHNRLYWYRQTLGQGPEFLTYFQNEAQLEKSRLLSDRFSAERPKGSFSTLEIQRTEQGDSAMYLCASSLSRDLGSNVLTFGAGSRLTVL.

In this sample, this clonotype turned up many times. This sequence joins TRBV5-7 and TRBJ2-7, with 10 bases matching TRBD2. TRBV5-7 belongs to the ORF category, with a function that is uncertain. Trimming at V came to 3 bases and at J to 1 base, leaving 7 bases not matched to a gene. The CDR3 is 16 residues long. This chain's CDR3 is CASSSVAGGQSYEQYF. DNA of the CDR3: TGTGCCAGCAGCTCGGTAGCGGGAGGCCAATCCTACGAGCAGTACTTC.

This clonotype was counted many times. The V call is TRBV7-8, the J call TRBJ1-1; 8 nucleotides align to TRBD1. J gave up 4 bases and V 6 bases, and 16 bases lay outside the gene matches. The CDR3 length is 17 residues. Germline V gene lookup returns CDR1 SGHVS and CDR2 FQNEAQ. The CDR3 is CASSQGTGITTSTEAFF. CDR3 sequence (DNA): TGTGCCAGCAGTCAAGGGACAGGCATCACCACCAGCACTGAAGCTTTCTTT.

This clonotype occurred a few times. DNA for the CDR3: TGTGCCAGCAGCCCTACTTCGGGGCCCCAAGCCTACAATGAGCAGTTCTTC. Translated: CASSPTSGPQAYNEQFF. V is TRBV5-4 and J is TRBJ2-1; D could derive from TRBD1 or TRBD2 (5 bases each). The length of the CDR3 is 17 residues. The germline CDR1 and CDR2 sequences are SGHNT and YYREEE (reference sequence). Deletions cut 4 bases from V and 2 bases from J, with 19 bases between.

This clonotype was seen more than once but under ten times. CDR3 loop: CASSVAPGQNEKLFF. The DNA for the CDR3 is TGTGCCAGCAGCGTAGCACCGGGACAGAATGAAAAACTGTTTTTT. This chain connects TRBV9 to TRBJ1-4, with 7 bases fitting TRBD1. V shed 0 bases and J 5 bases; nucleotides not matched to a gene: 4. The V gene's germline CDR1 is SGDLS and CDR2 YYNGEE. The CDR3 extends over 15 amino acids.

As to this clonotype: Being one base from a much bigger clone, this may be a read error. The V gene is TRBV7-2, the J gene TRBJ2-5, with D perhaps TRBD2 (6 bases). Deletions cut 5 bases from V and 8 bases from J, with 18 bases between. Per germline, CDR1 SGHTA and CDR2 FQGNSA. This CDR3 comprises 14 residues. The CDR3 nucleotides read TGTGCCAGCAGCCCCTATCCCGGGACTCCTACCCAGTACTTC. Amino acids: CASSPYPGTPTQYF.

This clonotype has ten or more counts. The chain has TRBV5-6 and TRBJ1-1; 9 nucleotides agree with TRBD1. From germline, CDR1 is SGHDT and CDR2 YYEEEE. J lost 4 bases, V lost 1 base, and 8 bases had no gene match. The CDR3 loop spans 16 amino acids. CDR3 in amino acids: CASSLLRDRAGTEAFF. The CDR3 DNA follows: TGTGCCAGCAGCTTGCTCCGGGACAGGGCGGGCACTGAAGCTTTCTTT.

The genes are TRBV6-2 or TRBV6-3 and TRBJ2-1; no definite D call. Deletions cut 8 bases from V and 3 bases from J, with 23 bases between. The CDR3 sequence is 17 residues long. The germline gives CDR1 MNHEY, CDR2 SVGEGT. The CDR3 nucleotides are TGTGCCAGCTCAGAGCCCCCCGGAATTCAGCTCTACAATGAGCAGTTCTTC. The encoded protein is CASSEPPGIQLYNEQFF.

The chain uses TRBV7-9 and TRBJ1-1, with 9 bases that match TRBD1. Germline CDR1 and CDR2: SEHNR and FQNEAQ (reference sequence). This CDR3 is 12 amino acids long. Unmatched junction bases numbered 3, after V lost 6 bases and J lost 7 bases. Written as DNA, the CDR3 is TGTGCCAGCAGGCGGACAGGGGTTGAAGCTTTCTTT. Its translation: CASRRTGVEAFF. The complete variable domain, with remaining parts taken from reference TRBV7-9 and TRBJ1-1, reads DTGVSQNPRHKITKRGQNVTFRCDPISEHNRLYWYRQTLGQGPEFLTYFQNEAQLEKSRLLSDRFSAERPKGSFSTLEIQRTEQGDSAMYLCASRRTGVEAFFGQGTRLTVV.

The table lists this clonotype with many counts. The chain links TRBV7-2 to TRBJ1-6; D is unresolved. Between the trimmed V and J ends, which lost 2 bases and 5 bases, there was a span of 7 bases. This CDR3 comprises 14 residues. Per the germline V gene, CDR1 is SGHTA and CDR2 is FQGNSA. In DNA form, the CDR3 reads TGTGCCAGCAGCTTACAGGCAGATAATTCACCCCTCCACTTT. Translating gives CASSLQADNSPLHF. The whole variable domain, filled in from reference TRBV7-2 and TRBJ1-6, reads GAGVSQSPSNKVTEKGKDVELRCDPISGHTALYWYRQSLGQGLEFLIYFQGNSAPDKSGLPSDRFSAERTGGSVSTLTIQRTQQEDSAVYLCASSLQADNSPLHFGNGTRLTVT.

This clonotype has ten or more counts. The V gene is TRBV6-2 or TRBV6-3, the J gene TRBJ1-1, with D unclear. Trimming removed 6 bases from V and 7 bases from J, with 9 bases in between. Germline V gene data show CDR1 as MNHEY and CDR2 as SVGEGT. This CDR3 spans 11 amino acids. As DNA, the CDR3 is TGTGCCAGCAGCGATAAATTTGAAGCTTTCTTT. It translates to CASSDKFEAFF.

This clonotype showed up just a few times. The chain carries TRBV5-6 and TRBJ2-2, with D perhaps matching TRBD2 (6 bases). This CDR3 is 13 amino acids long. Germline loops: CDR1 SGHDT, CDR2 YYEEEE. With 3 bases removed from V and 6 bases from J, the gap between germline ends came to 9 bases. CDR3 sequence reads: CASSWGVPGELFF. Here the CDR3 DNA reads TGTGCCAGCAGCTGGGGGGTACCCGGGGAGCTGTTTTTT.